Listed below are T cell receptor beta chains from one sample, sequenced in a study of vaccination and CD4 T cells after COVID-19. Their cognate antigens are unknown. TCRdb reprocessed the PCR reads via MiXCR and lists one record per CDR3 protein. The sample has over 15,000 distinct CDR3 sequences; around 74% are singletons. Sequences were derived from CD4+ T cells from blood, cultured in vitro, sampled after SARS-CoV-2 vaccination. The receptors originated from a human donor who received a COVID-19 vaccine. Each CDR3 is given with its conserved first and last residue. D genes are given only for firm matches. The size field is filled for only some rows; it gives once, few, many or a size class.

size: .
D: TRBD1
V: TRBV27
J: TRBJ1-2
CDR3: CASSRRSPTGGFNYGYTF
DNA: TGTGCCAGCAGTCGCCGGTCCCCGACAGGGGGGTTTAACTATGGCTACACCTTC

size: .
D: TRBD1
V: TRBV7-9
J: TRBJ2-7
CDR3: CASSRKKTGTGKDEQYF
DNA: TGTGCCAGCAGCCGCAAAAAGACCGGGACAGGGAAGGACGAGCAGTACTTC

size: .
D: TRBD2
V: TRBV20-1
J: TRBJ2-7
CDR3: CSARERGNSYEQYF
DNA: TGCAGTGCTAGAGAGCGGGGGAACTCCTACGAGCAGTACTTC

size: .
D: TRBD2
V: TRBV2
J: TRBJ2-3
CDR3: CASSEGAGGVDTQYF
DNA: TGTGCCAGCAGTGAAGGAGCGGGGGGAGTAGATACGCAGTATTTT

size: .
D: .
V: TRBV10-3
J: TRBJ2-5
CDR3: CAISESRLGSQETQYF
DNA: TGTGCCATCAGTGAGTCGAGACTAGGCTCACAGGAGACCCAGTACTTC

size: .
D: .
V: TRBV9
J: TRBJ1-2
CDR3: CASSVASRGAYGYTF
DNA: TGTGCCAGCAGCGTAGCCTCCAGGGGTGCCTATGGCTACACCTTC

size: .
D: TRBD1
V: TRBV30
J: TRBJ1-2
CDR3: CAWSLTGYAGYTF
DNA: TGTGCCTGGAGCCTGACAGGGTATGCTGGCTACACCTTC

size: .
D: .
V: TRBV12-5
J: TRBJ2-7
CDR3: CATTLGDEQYF
DNA: TGTGCTACCACCTTAGGGGACGAGCAGTACTTC

size: .
D: TRBD1
V: TRBV6-1
J: TRBJ2-7
CDR3: CASSEARTGGQYF
DNA: TGTGCCAGCAGTGAAGCGCGGACAGGGGGCCAGTACTTC

size: .
D: .
V: TRBV5-8
J: TRBJ1-5
CDR3: CASSPWDGSNQPQHF
DNA: TGTGCCAGCAGCCCGTGGGACGGTAGCAATCAGCCCCAGCATTTT

size: few
D: TRBD1
V: TRBV7-9
J: TRBJ1-1
CDR3: CASSSSGGWTEAFF
DNA: TGTGCCAGCAGCTCCTCAGGGGGCTGGACTGAAGCTTTCTTT

size: medium-sized
D: TRBD1
V: TRBV19
J: TRBJ2-5
CDR3: CASSPFYGQGGGETQYF
DNA: TGTGCCAGTAGCCCTTTCTACGGACAGGGCGGTGGGGAGACCCAGTACTTC

size: .
D: .
V: TRBV24-1
J: TRBJ2-3
CDR3: CATGRGFGTDTQYF
DNA: TGTGCCACCGGGCGGGGCTTTGGCACAGATACGCAGTATTTT

size: .
D: .
V: TRBV11-2
J: TRBJ1-5
CDR3: CASSLDANSNQPQHF
DNA: TGTGCCAGCAGCTTAGATGCGAATAGCAATCAGCCCCAGCATTTT

size: .
D: TRBD1
V: TRBV2
J: TRBJ2-7
CDR3: CASTGDRGSYEQYF
DNA: TGTGCCAGCACCGGGGACAGGGGATCCTACGAGCAGTACTTC

size: .
D: .
V: TRBV25-1
J: TRBJ1-1
CDR3: CASSERRPGCTEAFF
DNA: TGTGCCAGCAGTGAACGGCGTCCCGGATGCACTGAAGCTTTCTTT

size: .
D: .
V: TRBV20-1
J: TRBJ1-2
CDR3: CSARDGQGPYGYTF
DNA: TGCAGTGCTAGAGATGGGCAGGGCCCCTATGGCTACACCTTC

size: few
D: .
V: TRBV7-8
J: TRBJ1-6
CDR3: CASSLGSPGDNSPLHF
DNA: TGTGCCAGCAGCTTAGGGTCTCCAGGGGATAATTCACCCCTCCACTTT

size: .
D: .
V: TRBV12-3/TRBV12-4
J: TRBJ1-6
CDR3: CASSFLENSPLHF
DNA: TGTGCCAGCAGTTTCCTTGAAAATTCACCCCTCCACTTT

size: few
D: TRBD1
V: TRBV14
J: TRBJ1-5
CDR3: CASSQGAGQGIGQPQHF
DNA: TGTGCCAGCAGCCAAGGCGCGGGACAGGGAATTGGTCAGCCCCAGCATTTT

size: once
D: .
V: TRBV30
J: TRBJ1-6
CDR3: CAWRLTAPNSPLHF
DNA: TGTGCCTGGAGACTGACAGCGCCTAATTCACCCCTCCACTTT

size: once
D: .
V: TRBV7-9
J: TRBJ2-3
CDR3: CASSRDLLGTDTQYF
DNA: TGTGCCAGCAGCCGGGACCTTTTAGGCACAGATACGCAGTATTTT

size: .
D: .
V: TRBV2
J: TRBJ1-3
CDR3: CASSVPPQLGGDRNTIYF
DNA: TGTGCCAGCAGTGTCCCACCCCAGTTGGGGGGGGATAGAAACACCATATATTTT

size: .
D: .
V: TRBV30
J: TRBJ1-1
CDR3: CAWSVDQGVITEAFF
DNA: TGTGCCTGGAGTGTTGATCAAGGGGTTATTACTGAAGCTTTCTTT